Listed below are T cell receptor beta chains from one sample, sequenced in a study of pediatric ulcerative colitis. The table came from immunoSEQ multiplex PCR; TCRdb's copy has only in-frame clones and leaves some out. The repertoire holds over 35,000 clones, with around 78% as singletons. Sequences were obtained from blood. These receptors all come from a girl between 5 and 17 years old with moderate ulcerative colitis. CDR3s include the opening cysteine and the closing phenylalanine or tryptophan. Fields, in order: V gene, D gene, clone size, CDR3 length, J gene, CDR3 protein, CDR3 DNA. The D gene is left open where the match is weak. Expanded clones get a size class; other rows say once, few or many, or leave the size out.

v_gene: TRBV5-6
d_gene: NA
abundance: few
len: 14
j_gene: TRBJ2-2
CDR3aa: CASSKTARYGELFF
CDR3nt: TGTGCCAGCAGCAAGACGGCTAGGTACGGGGAGCTGTTTTTT

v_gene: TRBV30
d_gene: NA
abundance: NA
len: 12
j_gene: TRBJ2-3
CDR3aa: CAWMPSRYTQYF
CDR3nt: TGTGCCTGGATGCCCTCTCGGTATACGCAGTATTTT

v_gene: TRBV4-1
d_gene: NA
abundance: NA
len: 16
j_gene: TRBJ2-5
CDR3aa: CASSQAASSSQETQYF
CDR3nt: TGCGCCAGCAGCCAAGCCGCCAGTTCCTCACAGGAGACCCAGTACTTC

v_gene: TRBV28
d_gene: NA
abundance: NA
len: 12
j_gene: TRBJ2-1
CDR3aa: CASSLTGNEQFF
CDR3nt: TGTGCCAGCAGTTTAACCGGGAATGAGCAGTTCTTC

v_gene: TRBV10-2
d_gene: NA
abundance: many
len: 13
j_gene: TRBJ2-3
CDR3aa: CASSDLSTDTQYF
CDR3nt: TGCGCCAGCAGTGACCTTAGCACAGATACGCAGTATTTT

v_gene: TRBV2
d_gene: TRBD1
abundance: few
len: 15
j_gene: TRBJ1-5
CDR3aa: CASSSTTGANQPQHF
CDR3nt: TGTGCCAGCAGTTCAACGACAGGGGCCAATCAGCCCCAGCATTTT

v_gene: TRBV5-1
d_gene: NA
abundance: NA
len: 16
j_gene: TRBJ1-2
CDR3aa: CASSTNLGGAGYGYTF
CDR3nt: TGCGCCAGCAGCACTAACCTAGGCGGGGCAGGCTATGGCTACACCTTC

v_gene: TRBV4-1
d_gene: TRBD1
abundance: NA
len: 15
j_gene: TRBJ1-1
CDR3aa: CASSHVDRDNTEAFF
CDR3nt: TGCGCCAGCAGCCACGTTGACAGGGATAACACTGAAGCTTTCTTT

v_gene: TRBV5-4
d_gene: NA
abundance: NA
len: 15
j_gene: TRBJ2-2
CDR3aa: CASSPGTGGTGELFF
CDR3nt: TGTGCCAGCAGCCCCGGTACAGGAGGAACCGGGGAGCTGTTTTTT

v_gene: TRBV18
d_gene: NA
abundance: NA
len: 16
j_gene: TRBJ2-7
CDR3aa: CASSLNSGRATYEQYF
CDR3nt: TGTGCCAGCTCACTAAACTCGGGACGGGCCACCTACGAGCAGTACTTC

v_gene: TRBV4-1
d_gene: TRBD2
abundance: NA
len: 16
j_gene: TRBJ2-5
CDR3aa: CASSQPGLAHQETQYF
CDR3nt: TGCGCCAGCAGCCAACCTGGACTAGCCCACCAAGAGACCCAGTACTTC

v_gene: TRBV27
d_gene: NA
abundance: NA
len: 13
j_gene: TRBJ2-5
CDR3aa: CASSYGIQETQYF
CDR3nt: TGTGCCAGCAGTTATGGCATTCAAGAGACCCAGTACTTC

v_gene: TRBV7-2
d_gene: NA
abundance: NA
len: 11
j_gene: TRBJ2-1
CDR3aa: CASSLRNEQFF
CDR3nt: TGTGCCAGCAGCTTGCGGAATGAGCAGTTCTTC

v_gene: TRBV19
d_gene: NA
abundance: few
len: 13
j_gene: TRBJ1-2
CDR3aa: CASSRVQYYGYTF
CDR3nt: TGTGCCAGCAGCAGGGTCCAGTACTATGGCTACACCTTC

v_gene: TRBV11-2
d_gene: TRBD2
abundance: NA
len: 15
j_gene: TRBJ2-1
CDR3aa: CASRPGLSSYNEQFF
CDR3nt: TGTGCCAGCAGACCGGGACTAAGCTCCTACAATGAGCAGTTCTTC

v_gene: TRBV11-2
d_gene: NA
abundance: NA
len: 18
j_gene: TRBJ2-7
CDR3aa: CASSLDVRRQRVSYEQYF
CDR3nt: TGTGCCAGCAGCTTAGATGTCCGGCGACAGCGAGTTTCCTACGAGCAGTACTTC

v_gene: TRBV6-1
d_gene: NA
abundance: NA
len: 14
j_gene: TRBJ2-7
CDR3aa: CASSVWGTTYEQYF
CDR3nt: TGTGCCAGCAGTGTTTGGGGGACCACCTACGAGCAGTACTTC

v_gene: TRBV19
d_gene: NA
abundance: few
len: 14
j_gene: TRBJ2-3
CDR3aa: CASSREGGTDTQYF
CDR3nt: TGTGCCAGTAGCCGCGAAGGAGGCACAGATACGCAGTATTTT

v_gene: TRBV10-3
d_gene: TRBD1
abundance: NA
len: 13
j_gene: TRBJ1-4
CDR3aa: CASKTGRNEKLFF
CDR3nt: TGTGCCTCCAAGACAGGGCGTAATGAAAAACTGTTTTTT

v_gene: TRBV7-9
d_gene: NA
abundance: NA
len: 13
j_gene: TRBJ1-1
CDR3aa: CASSLSMDTEAFF
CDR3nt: TGTGCCAGCAGCCTGTCCATGGACACTGAAGCTTTCTTT